The 15 T cell receptor beta chains below all came from one sample that was sequenced in a study of beta chain features in type 1 diabetes. Every bit of the isolated RNA underwent reverse transcription, so sequencing read expressed TCRB transcripts. Profiled with immunoSEQ multiplex PCR; TCRdb holds only in-frame clones, not every one. The sample has about 410,000 clones, 14% seen once; the top ten hold about 0.04%. Sequencing was performed on naive CD4+ T cells from blood. These receptors originate from a man aged 30-40 years in good health.

The chain joins TRBV9 to TRBJ2-1, with a tentative D call TRBD1 (5 bases). Per germline, CDR1 SGDLS and CDR2 YYNGEE. The CDR3 totals 14 residues. V lost 1 base to trimming and J lost 3 bases, with 8 bases between them. Here the CDR3 reads CASSVQGHYNEQFF. The DNA for the CDR3 is TGTGCCAGCAGCGTACAGGGCCACTACAATGAGCAGTTCTTC. Together with reference TRBV9 and TRBJ2-1, the CDR3 gives the full variable domain: DSGVTQTPKHLITATGQRVTLRCSPRSGDLSVYWYQQSLDQGLQFLIQYYNGEERAKGNILERFSAQQFPDLHSELNLSSLELGDSALYFCASSVQGHYNEQFFGPGTRLTVL.

This clone has just a few counts. The genes are TRBV11-3 and TRBJ2-5; tentative D call: TRBD2 (6 bases). The V end was cut by 5 bases, the J end by 1 base, with 11 bases between. CDR1 is SGHNT and CDR2 is YENEEA in the germline V gene. The CDR3 totals 14 residues. CDR3 amino acids: CASSRMGGQETQYF. CDR3 DNA: TGTGCCAGCAGCCGGATGGGGGGCCAAGAGACCCAGTACTTC.

This clone has only a few counts. This chain uses TRBV4-1 with TRBJ2-5, with a tentative D call TRBD1 (6 bases). This CDR3 is 14 amino acids long. V was cut by 5 bases and J by 2 bases, with 12 bases left in between. Germline V gene sequence: CDR1 MGHRA, CDR2 YSYEKL. The DNA for the CDR3 is TGCGCCAGCAGCGTTCAAGGACAGCAAGAGACCCAGTACTTC. Its translation: CASSVQGQQETQYF.

This chain links TRBV2 with TRBJ2-3, with D possibly called TRBD1 or TRBD2 (5 bases each). Trimming removed 0 bases at V and 7 bases at J, with 17 bases between. CDR1 and CDR2 from the germline V gene are SNHLY and FYNNEI. The CDR3 runs 16 residues. CDR3 DNA sequence: TGTGCCAGCAGTGAAGCGCTTGCAGGGTCGGGGAATACGCAGTATTTT. Residues: CASSEALAGSGNTQYF.

The V and J genes are TRBV4-3 and TRBJ1-5; D not certain. V shed 0 bases and J shed 7 bases, with 10 bases lying between them. Germline lookup yields CDR1 LGHNA and CDR2 YSLEER. The CDR3 consists of 14 residues. CDR3 loop: CASSQELGRQPQHF. CDR3 coding DNA: TGCGCCAGCAGCCAAGAACTGGGTAGGCAGCCCCAGCATTTT.

This clone was seen only a few times. The rearrangement uses TRBV28 and TRBJ2-2; TRBD1 aligns across 7 bases. V lost 9 bases to trimming and J lost 3 bases; unmatched junction nucleotides: 4. This CDR3 region has 13 residues. Germline V CDR1 and CDR2: MDHEN, SYDVKM. CDR3 in amino acids: CASWTGDTGELFF. CDR3 in DNA: TGTGCCAGTTGGACAGGTGACACCGGGGAGCTGTTTTTT.

This chain uses TRBV6-6 with TRBJ2-7, with 8 positions matching TRBD1. Trimming removed 6 bases from V and 7 bases from J; junction bases left unmatched: 11. Looked up from germline, CDR1 is MNHNY and CDR2 is SVGAGI (reference sequence). The CDR3 loop spans 14 amino acids. The CDR3 region is CASRLDRGRREQYF. CDR3 DNA sequence: TGTGCCAGCAGACTCGACAGGGGTAGGAGGGAGCAGTACTTC.

This rearrangement joins TRBV4-1 to TRBJ2-1; a possible D gene is TRBD2 (6 bases). The CDR3 is 14 amino acids. V shed 0 bases and J shed 7 bases, with 10 bases lying between them. Germline lookup yields CDR1 MGHRA and CDR2 YSYEKL. The CDR3, as DNA: TGCGCCAGCAGCCAAGACGCGGCGGGAAATGAGCAGTTCTTC. Translating gives CASSQDAAGNEQFF.

This clone was found a few times. V and J are TRBV7-6 and TRBJ2-6; D unclear. V was cut by 3 bases and J by 0 bases, with 9 bases left in between. The CDR3 consists of 16 residues. The V gene's germline CDR1 is SGHVS and CDR2 FNYEAQ. The CDR3: CASSLKPSSGANVLTF. The CDR3 nucleotides read TGTGCCAGCAGCTTGAAGCCTAGCTCTGGGGCCAACGTCCTGACTTTC.

This clone was seen only a few times. The chain has TRBV21-1 and TRBJ1-5; the listed D gene, TRBD1, was not tested against the DNA. TRBV21-1 is tagged as a pseudogene. The CDR3 contains 18 residues. The CDR3 region is CASSKAGTGADSNQPQHF. The CDR3, as DNA: TGTGCCAGCAGCAAAGCTGGGACAGGGGCTGATAGCAATCAGCCCCAGCATTTT.

This clone was counted only a few times. This rearrangement joins TRBV7-2 to TRBJ2-5; 9 bases align to TRBD2. The germline CDR1 and CDR2 sequences are SGHTA and FQGNSA. The J segment lost 4 bases and the V segment lost 5 bases, leaving 8 bases of the junction unmatched. This CDR3 is built from 15 residues. The DNA of the CDR3 is TGTGCCAGCAGCCAAAGACTAGCGGTTGGAGAGACCCAGTACTTC. Amino acids: CASSQRLAVGETQYF. Variable domain in full (rest from reference TRBV7-2 and TRBJ2-5): GAGVSQSPSNKVTEKGKDVELRCDPISGHTALYWYRQSLGQGLEFLIYFQGNSAPDKSGLPSDRFSAERTGGSVSTLTIQRTQQEDSAVYLCASSQRLAVGETQYFGPGTRLLVL.

This clone was found a few times. In DNA, the CDR3 is TGTGCCAGCATCCGGGATCTAACCTACGAGCAGTACTTC. Its translation: CASIRDLTYEQYF. The rearrangement joins TRBV2 to TRBJ2-7; possible D gene TRBD2, 5 bases. Germline V gives CDR1 SNHLY, CDR2 FYNNEI. The CDR3 covers 13 residues. The V gene lost 7 bases and the J gene lost 2 bases, with 12 bases spanning the gap.

This rearrangement joins TRBV5-4 to TRBJ2-2; TRBD2 matches at 9 bases. The junction had 5 bases not matched to a gene; V was cut back by 0 bases and J by 2 bases. Per the germline V gene, CDR1 is SGHNT and CDR2 is YYREEE (reference sequence). The CDR3 loop spans 17 amino acids. The CDR3 DNA is TGTGCCAGCAGCTTGGAATTAGCGGGGGCTAACACCGGGGAGCTGTTTTTT. Encoded protein: CASSLELAGANTGELFF.

V is TRBV29-1 and J is TRBJ2-2, with no clear D. Germline CDR1 is SQVTM and CDR2 is ANQGSEA. Trimming took off 7 bases at V and 7 bases at J, with 16 bases between the two ends. This CDR3 comprises 13 residues. CDR3 DNA sequence: TGCAGCGGTGGGAATACCGCCGGCGGGGAGCTGTTTTTT. This gives the protein CSGGNTAGGELFF.

The V call is TRBV18, the J call TRBJ1-2, with TRBD1 matching over 11 bases. Per the germline V gene, CDR1 is KGHSH and CDR2 is LQKENI. Losses at the gene ends were 3 bases for V and 7 bases for J; bases not matched to a gene: 4. The CDR3 length is 14 residues. For the CDR3, the DNA is TGTGCCAGCTCACCTGGAGGGACAGGGGGTGGCTACACCTTC. It is translated as CASSPGGTGGGYTF.